This T cell receptor beta chain was identified during a study of blood T cell repertoires in COVID-19. Study in general: The United States, Italy and Spain provided the acute and convalescent COVID-19 samples. T cells, B-cell-depleted T cells, or PBMCs supplied cDNA or gDNA.

Authors' methods: Researchers report that nucleated cell counts were estimated from reference gene primer amplification. The protocol was immunoSEQ multiplex PCR, while the TCRdb copy is restricted to in-frame clones and leaves out a portion. V and J calls and clone size come straight from that table; D and trimming were deduced from the DNA. The sample has 300,000 to 400,000 clones; around 90% are singletons. The CDR3 sequence is 14 residues long. Germline loops: CDR1 SQVTM, CDR2 ANQGSEA. V was pared by 3 bases and J by 3 bases, with 13 bases between. The receptor was isolated from a man aged 25 to 40 with COVID-19, enrolled during active disease. Source material: peripheral blood. V usage is TRBV29-1 and J usage is TRBJ2-3; a weak D match, TRBD2 (6 bases). The CDR3 DNA reads TGCAGCGTTGAGAGGAGGGGCGGTACAGATACGCAGTATTTT. This gives the protein CSVERRGGTDTQYF.